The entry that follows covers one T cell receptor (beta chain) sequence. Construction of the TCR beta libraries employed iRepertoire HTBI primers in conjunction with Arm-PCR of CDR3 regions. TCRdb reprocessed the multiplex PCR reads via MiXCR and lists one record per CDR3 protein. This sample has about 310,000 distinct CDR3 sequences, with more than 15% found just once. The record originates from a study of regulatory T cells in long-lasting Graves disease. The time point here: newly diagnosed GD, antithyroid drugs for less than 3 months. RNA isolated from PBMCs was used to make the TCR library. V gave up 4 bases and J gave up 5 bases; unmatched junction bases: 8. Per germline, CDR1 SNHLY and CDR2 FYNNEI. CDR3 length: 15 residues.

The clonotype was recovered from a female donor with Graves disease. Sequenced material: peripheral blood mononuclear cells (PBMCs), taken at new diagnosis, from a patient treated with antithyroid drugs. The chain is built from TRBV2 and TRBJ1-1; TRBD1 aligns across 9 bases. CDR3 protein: CASSGWTGVVTEAFF. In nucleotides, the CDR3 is TGTGCCAGCAGTGGATGGACAGGGGTAGTAACTGAAGCTTTCTTT.